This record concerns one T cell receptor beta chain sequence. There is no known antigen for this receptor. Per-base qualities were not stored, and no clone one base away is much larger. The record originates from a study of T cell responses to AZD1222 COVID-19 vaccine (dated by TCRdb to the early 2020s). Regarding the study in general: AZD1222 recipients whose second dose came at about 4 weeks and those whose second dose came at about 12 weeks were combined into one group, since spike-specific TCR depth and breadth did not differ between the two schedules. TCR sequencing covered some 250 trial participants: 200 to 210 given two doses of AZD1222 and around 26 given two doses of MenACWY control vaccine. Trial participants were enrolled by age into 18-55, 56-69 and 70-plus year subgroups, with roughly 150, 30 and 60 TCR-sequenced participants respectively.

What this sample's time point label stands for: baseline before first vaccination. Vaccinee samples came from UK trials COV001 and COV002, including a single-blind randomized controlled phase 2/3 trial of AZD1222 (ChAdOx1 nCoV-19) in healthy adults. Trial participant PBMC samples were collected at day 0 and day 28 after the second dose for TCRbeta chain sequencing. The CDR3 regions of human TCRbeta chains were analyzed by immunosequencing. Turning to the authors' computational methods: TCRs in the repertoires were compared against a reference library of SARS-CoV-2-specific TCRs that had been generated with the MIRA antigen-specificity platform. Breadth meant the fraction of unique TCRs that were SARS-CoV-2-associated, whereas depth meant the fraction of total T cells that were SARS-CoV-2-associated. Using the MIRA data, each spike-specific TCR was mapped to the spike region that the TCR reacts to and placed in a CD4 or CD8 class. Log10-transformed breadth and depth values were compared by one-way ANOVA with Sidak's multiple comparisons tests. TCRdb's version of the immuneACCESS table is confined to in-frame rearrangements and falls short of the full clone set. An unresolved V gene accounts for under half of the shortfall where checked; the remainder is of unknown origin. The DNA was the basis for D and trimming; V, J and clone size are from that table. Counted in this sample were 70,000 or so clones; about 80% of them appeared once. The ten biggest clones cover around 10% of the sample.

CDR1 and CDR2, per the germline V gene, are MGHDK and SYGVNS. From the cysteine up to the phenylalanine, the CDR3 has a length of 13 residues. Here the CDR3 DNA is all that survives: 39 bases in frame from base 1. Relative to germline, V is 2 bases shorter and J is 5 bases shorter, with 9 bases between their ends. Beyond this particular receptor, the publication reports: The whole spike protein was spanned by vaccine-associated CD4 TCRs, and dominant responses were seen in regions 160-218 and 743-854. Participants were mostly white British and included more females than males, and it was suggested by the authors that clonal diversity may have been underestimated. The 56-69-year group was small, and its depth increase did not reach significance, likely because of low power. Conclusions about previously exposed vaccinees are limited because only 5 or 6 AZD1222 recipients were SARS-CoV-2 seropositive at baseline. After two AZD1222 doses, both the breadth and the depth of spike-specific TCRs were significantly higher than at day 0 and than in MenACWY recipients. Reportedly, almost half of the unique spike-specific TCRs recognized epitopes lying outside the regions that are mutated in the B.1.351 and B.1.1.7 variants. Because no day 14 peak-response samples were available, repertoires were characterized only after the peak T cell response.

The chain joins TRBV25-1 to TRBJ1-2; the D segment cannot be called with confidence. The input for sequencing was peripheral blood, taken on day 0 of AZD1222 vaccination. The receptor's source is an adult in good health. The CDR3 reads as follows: CASSENLGYGYTF. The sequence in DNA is TGTGCCAGCAGTGAAAATTTGGGTTATGGCTACACCTTC.